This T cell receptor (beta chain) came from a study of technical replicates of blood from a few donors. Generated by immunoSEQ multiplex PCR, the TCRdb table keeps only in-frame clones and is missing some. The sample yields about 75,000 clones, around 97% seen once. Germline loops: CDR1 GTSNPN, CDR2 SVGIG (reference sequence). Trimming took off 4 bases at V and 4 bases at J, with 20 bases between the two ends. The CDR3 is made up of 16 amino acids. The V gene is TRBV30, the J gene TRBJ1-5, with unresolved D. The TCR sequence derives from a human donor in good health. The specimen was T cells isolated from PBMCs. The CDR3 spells CAWKEARWAENQPQHF. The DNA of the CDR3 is TGTGCCTGGAAGGAAGCCCGGTGGGCAGAAAATCAGCCCCAGCATTTT.